The 14 T cell receptor beta chains reported below all come from one sample, sequenced in a study of cytomegalovirus exposure and HLA in healthy donors. A multiplex PCR was run with 60 Vbeta primers and 13 Jbeta primers. The table came from immunoSEQ multiplex PCR; TCRdb's copy has only in-frame clones and leaves some out. The table includes roughly 100,000 clones, 65% to 80% detected once. Material: PBMCs. All receptors derive from a woman aged 35 to 49 in good health and CMV-seronegative.

The V call is TRBV15, the J call TRBJ1-2; TRBD1 is a possible D gene (5 bases). V dropped 3 bases and J dropped 4 bases, with 6 bases sitting between them. The CDR3 consists of 12 residues. CDR1 and CDR2 from the germline V gene are LNHNV and YYDKDF (reference sequence). DNA for the CDR3: TGTGCCACCAGCAGGGACATCTATGGCTACACCTTC. Amino acid sequence: CATSRDIYGYTF.

This chain links TRBV9 with TRBJ1-2, with 10 positions matching TRBD1. The CDR3 totals 14 residues. CDR1 and CDR2 (germline): SGDLS, YYNGEE. The ends lost 3 bases at V and 3 bases at J; junction bases unmatched: 2. Here the CDR3 reads CASSGGQGDYGYTF. The DNA of the CDR3 is TGTGCCAGCAGCGGCGGACAGGGGGACTATGGCTACACCTTC.

This chain connects TRBV29-1 to TRBJ1-1; 8 bases line up with TRBD1. This CDR3 has 11 amino acids. Germline V CDR1 and CDR2: SQVTM, ANQGSEA. V gave up 8 bases and J gave up 8 bases; unmatched junction bases: 7. In DNA form, the CDR3 reads TGCAGCATACACAGGGGGAAGGAAGCTTTCTTT. It yields the protein CSIHRGKEAFF.

The CDR3 nucleotides are TGTGCCAGCAGCCCCAGGTCCGACGGGGAGCTGTTTTTT. Translated, it gives CASSPRSDGELFF. The rearrangement joins TRBV7-2 to TRBJ2-2; no firm D call. V was pared by 5 bases and J by 7 bases, with 11 bases between. Germline V gene data show CDR1 as SGHTA and CDR2 as FQGNSA. This CDR3 is built from 13 residues.

V gene TRBV4-1 combines with J gene TRBJ1-5, with 8 bases that match TRBD1. CDR1 and CDR2 from the germline V gene are MGHRA and YSYEKL. With 1 base clipped from V and 6 bases from J, the junction kept 5 bases outside the gene matches. The CDR3 length is 15 residues. CDR3 loop: CASSQALTGAQPQHF. As DNA, the CDR3 is TGCGCCAGCAGCCAAGCTCTGACAGGGGCTCAGCCCCAGCATTTT.

The chain is built from TRBV29-1 and TRBJ1-1; tentative D call: TRBD1 (6 bases). V lost 4 bases, J lost 10 bases, and 10 bases lay in between. This CDR3 region has 10 residues. The germline V gene encodes CDR1 SQVTM and CDR2 ANQGSEA. The CDR3, as DNA: TGCAGCGTTGGACAGGTTGGAGCTTTCTTT. It yields the protein CSVGQVGAFF.

V gene TRBV30 combines with J gene TRBJ1-3, with D perhaps TRBD1 (6 bases). The CDR3 spans 12 residues. Trimming shortened V by 4 bases and J by 2 bases, and 6 bases separated the two germline ends. The germline gives CDR1 GTSNPN, CDR2 SVGIG (reference sequence). The CDR3 bases are TGTGCCTGGACAGGGGCTGGAAACACCATATATTTT. It codes for CAWTGAGNTIYF.

The V call is TRBV7-8, the J call TRBJ1-2, with TRBD1 as a possible D gene (5 bases). The CDR3 is 16 residues long. Germline lookup yields CDR1 SGHVS and CDR2 FQNEAQ. Trimming stripped 0 bases from V and 2 bases from J, with 13 bases between. The CDR3 protein is CASSLAGGAENYGYTF. In DNA, the CDR3 is TGTGCCAGCAGCTTAGCGGGTGGGGCGGAAAACTATGGCTACACCTTC. The full variable domain, with the rest looked up from reference TRBV7-8 and TRBJ1-2, is GAGVSQSPRYKVAKRGQDVALRCDPISGHVSLFWYQQALGQGPEFLTYFQNEAQLDKSGLPSDRFFAERPEGSVSTLKIQRTQQEDSAVYLCASSLAGGAENYGYTFGSGTRLTVV.

This chain joins TRBV10-3 and TRBJ2-7; TRBD2 matches 8 bases. The CDR3 is 13 amino acids. Germline values: CDR1 ENHRY, CDR2 SYGVKD. The V and J ends lost 6 bases and 2 bases, in that order; junction bases with no gene match: 3. The CDR3 loop is CAISLAGTYEQYF. CDR3 in DNA: TGTGCCATCAGCTTAGCGGGAACCTACGAGCAGTACTTC.

V gene TRBV6-5 combines with J gene TRBJ1-6; weak D call: TRBD1 (6 bases). This CDR3 comprises 14 residues. The V gene's germline CDR1 is MNHEY and CDR2 SVGAGI. The ends were cut back, 6 bases at V and 9 bases at J, with 15 bases in the middle. The CDR3 nucleotides read TGTGCCAGCAGGCAACCAGGGGTAGCTTCACCCCTCCACTTT. This sequence encodes CASRQPGVASPLHF.

V usage is TRBV4-1 and J usage is TRBJ2-1; the D is unclear. The CDR3 extends over 13 amino acids. CDR1 and CDR2 from the germline V gene are MGHRA and YSYEKL. Trimming took off 4 bases at V and 8 bases at J, with 12 bases between the two ends. CDR3 sequence reads: CASSRVERHEQFF. The CDR3 DNA is TGCGCCAGCAGCCGTGTTGAGAGGCATGAGCAGTTCTTC.

V usage is TRBV14 and J usage is TRBJ2-7, with a possible D match to TRBD2 (6 bases). Per the germline V gene, CDR1 is SGHDN and CDR2 is FVKESK. Trimming stripped 0 bases from V and 6 bases from J, with 15 bases between. CDR3 size: 15 residues. This CDR3 is CASSQDPSAWSEQYF. DNA for the CDR3: TGTGCCAGCAGCCAAGACCCTAGCGCTTGGTCCGAGCAGTACTTC.

V gene TRBV19 combines with J gene TRBJ2-6, with D perhaps TRBD1 (6 bases). The CDR3 runs 17 residues. V was trimmed by 2 bases and J by 1 base, leaving 12 bases between them. Germline CDR1 and CDR2: LNHDA and SQIVND (reference sequence). The chain's CDR3 is CASSINQGTSGANVLTF. The DNA for the CDR3 is TGTGCCAGTAGTATAAACCAGGGGACGTCTGGGGCCAACGTCCTGACTTTC.

CDR3 region: CASSPGTGGNTIYF. For the CDR3, the DNA is TGTGCCAGCAGCCCCGGGACAGGGGGAAACACCATATATTTT. The chain joins TRBV5-4 to TRBJ1-3; 9 nucleotides line up with TRBD1. V lost 4 bases to trimming and J lost 4 bases; unmatched junction nucleotides: 3. CDR1 SGHNT and CDR2 YYREEE come from the germline V gene (reference sequence). The CDR3 has 14 amino acids.